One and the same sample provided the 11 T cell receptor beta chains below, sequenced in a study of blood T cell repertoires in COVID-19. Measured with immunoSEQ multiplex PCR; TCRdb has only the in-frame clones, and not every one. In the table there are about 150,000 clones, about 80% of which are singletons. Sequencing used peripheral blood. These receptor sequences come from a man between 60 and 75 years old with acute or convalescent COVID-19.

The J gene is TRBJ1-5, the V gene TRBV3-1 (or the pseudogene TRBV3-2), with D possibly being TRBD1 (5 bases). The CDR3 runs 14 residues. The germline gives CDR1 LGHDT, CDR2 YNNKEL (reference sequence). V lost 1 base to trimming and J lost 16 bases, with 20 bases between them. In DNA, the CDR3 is TGTGCCAGCAGCCAAGGTTTCGAGACAGCCCCCTTCCATTTT. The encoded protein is CASSQGFETAPFHF.

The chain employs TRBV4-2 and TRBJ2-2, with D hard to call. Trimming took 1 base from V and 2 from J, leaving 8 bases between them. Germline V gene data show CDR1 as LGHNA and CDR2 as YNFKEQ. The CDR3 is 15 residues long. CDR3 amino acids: CASSQGDSNTGELFF. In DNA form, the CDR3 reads TGTGCCAGCAGCCAAGGCGACTCCAACACCGGGGAGCTGTTTTTT.

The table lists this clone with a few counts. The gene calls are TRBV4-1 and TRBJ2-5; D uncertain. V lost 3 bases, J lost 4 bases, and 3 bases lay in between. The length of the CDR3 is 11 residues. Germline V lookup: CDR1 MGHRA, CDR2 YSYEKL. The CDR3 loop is CASSQRETQYF. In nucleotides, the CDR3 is TGCGCCAGCAGCCAGCGAGAGACCCAGTACTTC.

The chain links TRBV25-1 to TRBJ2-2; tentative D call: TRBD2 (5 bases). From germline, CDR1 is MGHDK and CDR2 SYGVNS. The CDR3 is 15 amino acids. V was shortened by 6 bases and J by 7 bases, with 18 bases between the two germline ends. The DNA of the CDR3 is TGTGCCAGCAGGGGATACGGGGTTCGGGACGGGGAGCTGTTTTTT. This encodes CASRGYGVRDGELFF.

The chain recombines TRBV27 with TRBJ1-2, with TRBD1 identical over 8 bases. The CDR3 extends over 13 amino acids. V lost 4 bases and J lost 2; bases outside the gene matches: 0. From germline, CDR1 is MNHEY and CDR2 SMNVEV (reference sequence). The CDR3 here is CASSYRGNYGYTF. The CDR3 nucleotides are TGTGCCAGCAGTTACAGGGGGAACTATGGCTACACCTTC.

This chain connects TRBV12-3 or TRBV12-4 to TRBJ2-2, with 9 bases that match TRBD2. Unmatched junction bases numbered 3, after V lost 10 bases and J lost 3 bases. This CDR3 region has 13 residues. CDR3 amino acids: CANLAGDTGELFF. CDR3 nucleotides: TGTGCCAACTTAGCGGGAGACACCGGGGAGCTGTTTTTT.

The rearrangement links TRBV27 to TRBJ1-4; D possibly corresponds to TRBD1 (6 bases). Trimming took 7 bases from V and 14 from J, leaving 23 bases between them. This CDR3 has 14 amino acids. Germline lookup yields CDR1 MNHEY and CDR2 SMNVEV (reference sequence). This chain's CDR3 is CASNQRDIPWWLFF. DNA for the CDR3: TGTGCCAGCAATCAACGGGACATCCCTTGGTGGCTGTTTTTT. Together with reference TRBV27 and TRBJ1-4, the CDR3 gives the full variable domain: EAQVTQNPRYLITVTGKKLTVTCSQNMNHEYMSWYRQDPGLGLRQIYYSMNVEVTDKGDVPEGYKVSRKEKRNFPLILESPSPNQTSLYFCASNQRDIPWWLFFGSGTQLSVL.

This chain's CDR3 is CASSLRAGGGYNEQFF. CDR3 nucleotides: TGTGCCAGCAGCTTACGAGCGGGGGGCGGGTACAATGAGCAGTTCTTC. The gene calls are TRBV7-7 and TRBJ2-1; 9 nucleotides match TRBD2. Germline loops: CDR1 SSHAT, CDR2 FNYEAQ (reference sequence). CDR3 size: 16 residues. V lost 2 bases, J lost 4 bases, and 6 bases stayed unmatched.

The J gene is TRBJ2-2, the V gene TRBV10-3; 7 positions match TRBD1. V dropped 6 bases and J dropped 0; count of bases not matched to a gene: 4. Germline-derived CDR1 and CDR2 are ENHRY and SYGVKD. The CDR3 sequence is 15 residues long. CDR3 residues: CAISGTDANTGELFF. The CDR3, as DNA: TGTGCCATCAGCGGGACAGACGCGAACACCGGGGAGCTGTTTTTT.

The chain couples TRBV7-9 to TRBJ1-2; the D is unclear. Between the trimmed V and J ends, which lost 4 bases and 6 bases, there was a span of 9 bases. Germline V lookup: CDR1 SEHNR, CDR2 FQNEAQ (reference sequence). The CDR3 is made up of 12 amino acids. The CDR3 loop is CASSYQMNGYTF. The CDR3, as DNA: TGTGCCAGCAGCTACCAGATGAATGGCTACACCTTC. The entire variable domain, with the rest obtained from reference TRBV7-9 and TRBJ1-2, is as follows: DTGVSQNPRHKITKRGQNVTFRCDPISEHNRLYWYRQTLGQGPEFLTYFQNEAQLEKSRLLSDRFSAERPKGSFSTLEIQRTEQGDSAMYLCASSYQMNGYTFGSGTRLTVV.

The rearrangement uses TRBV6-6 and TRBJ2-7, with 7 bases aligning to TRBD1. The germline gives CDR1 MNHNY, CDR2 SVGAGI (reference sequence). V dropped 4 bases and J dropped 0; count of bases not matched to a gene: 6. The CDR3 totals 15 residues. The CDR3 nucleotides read TGTGCCAGCAGTTCCCCTCGGGACAGCTCCTACGAGCAGTACTTC. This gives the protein CASSSPRDSSYEQYF.